The 10 T cell receptor beta chains below come from one sample, sequenced in a study of blood T cells in healthy people across ages. Together with a sample-barcoded 5' primer, a J-beta primer mix was included in a second PCR lasting about 6 to 12 cycles. TCRdb re-called the 5' RACE reads through MiXCR, storing one row per CDR3 protein. The sample yields about 720,000 distinct CDR3 sequences, 20% to 25% seen once. The sample taken for sequencing was blood. These receptors all stem from a man aged 65 to 85 in good health.

This chain uses TRBV7-9 with TRBJ2-5; perhaps TRBD2 as D (5 bases). The CDR3 loop spans 15 amino acids. Germline loops: CDR1 SEHNR, CDR2 FQNEAQ (reference sequence). With 1 base removed from V and 4 bases from J, the gap between germline ends came to 13 bases. As DNA, the CDR3 is TGTGCCAGCAGCTTAGTAGGAGGTTTAGGAGAGACCCAGTACTTC. As protein: CASSLVGGLGETQYF.

The J gene is TRBJ1-5, the V gene TRBV12-3 or TRBV12-4; 8 bases agree with TRBD1. The CDR3 has 16 amino acids. The V and J ends lost 8 bases and 4 bases, in that order; junction bases with no gene match: 13. The DNA of the CDR3 is TGTGCCAGCCGACGGCCCGGACAGGGCTTAAATCAGCCCCAGCATTTT. Protein sequence: CASRRPGQGLNQPQHF.

The chain is built from TRBV7-2 and TRBJ2-5; D call uncertain. Trimming removed 1 base at V and 7 bases at J, with 19 bases between. Germline CDR1 reads SGHTA; CDR2 reads FQGNSA. This CDR3 spans 16 amino acids. This CDR3 is CASSLVGSISIGTQYF. The CDR3 DNA sequence: TGTGCCAGCAGCTTAGTAGGGTCCATATCGATAGGGACCCAGTACTTC.

This clonotype showed up many times. The J gene is TRBJ1-2, the V gene TRBV18, with 7 bases that match TRBD1. V gave up 8 bases and J gave up 5 bases; unmatched junction bases: 8. There are 13 residues in the CDR3. The V gene's germline CDR1 is KGHSH and CDR2 LQKENI. As DNA, the CDR3 is TGTGCCAGCCAAACCGGGACAGATTATGGCTACACCTTC. It specifies CASQTGTDYGYTF.

In its sample, this clonotype was seen a few times. The rearrangement uses TRBV11-2 and TRBJ2-5; 11 bases agree with TRBD1. This CDR3 comprises 16 residues. J was trimmed by 5 bases and V by 5 bases; bases with no gene match: 10. Germline-derived CDR1 and CDR2 are SGHAT and FQNNGV. The CDR3 sequence: CASSPLRDRGWETQYF. DNA for the CDR3: TGTGCCAGCAGCCCGCTTAGGGACAGGGGGTGGGAGACCCAGTACTTC.

V is TRBV7-2 and J is TRBJ2-5; 8 bases match TRBD2. The J call may be wrong; the DNA end is better matched by TRBJ2-1. The CDR3 is made up of 15 amino acids. Germline CDR1 is SGHTA and CDR2 is FQGNSA. CDR3 nucleotide sequence: TGTGCCAGCAGTGACGGGAGCCATAGCGGGATCGAGCAGTTCTTC. Its protein is CASSDGSHSGIEQFF.

This clonotype showed up just a few times. The chain combines TRBV5-1 with TRBJ1-1, with D tentatively TRBD1 (6 bases). This CDR3 comprises 14 residues. CDR1 and CDR2 (germline): SGHRS, YFSETQ. V was clipped by 6 bases and J by 0 bases, with 12 bases between them. The DNA of the CDR3 is TGCGCCAGCAACCCCGGACAGATGAACACTGAAGCTTTCTTT. It codes for CASNPGQMNTEAFF.

V usage is TRBV4-3 and J usage is TRBJ2-1; 7 bases fit TRBD2. The CDR3 is 16 residues long. The V gene end was trimmed by 0 bases and the J gene end by 3 bases; junction bases not matched to a gene: 5. The germline gives CDR1 LGHNA, CDR2 YSLEER. The CDR3: CASSQDAASGYNEQFF. CDR3 DNA: TGCGCCAGCAGCCAAGATGCAGCTAGCGGCTACAATGAGCAGTTCTTC.

This clonotype was seen a few times. The genes are TRBV7-2 and TRBJ2-1; 7 nucleotides agree with TRBD2. The CDR3 has 17 amino acids. V shed 1 base and J 7 bases; nucleotides not matched to a gene: 13. The germline V gene has CDR1 SGHTA and CDR2 FQGNSA. The CDR3 sequence: CASSLGLAGRSGNEQFF. DNA of the CDR3: TGTGCCAGCAGCTTAGGGTTAGCGGGTCGGAGTGGGAATGAGCAGTTCTTC.

This clonotype was counted a few times. The missing conserved phenylalanine or tryptophan at the end of this CDR3 makes a read error likely. J is TRBJ2-5 and V is TRBV11-2; weak D call: TRBD2 (5 bases). Between the trimmed V and J ends, which lost 5 bases and 11 bases, there was a span of 15 bases. The CDR3 length is 12 residues. Germline CDR1 and CDR2: SGHAT and FQNNGV. CDR3 region: CASSPPGREQYV. CDR3 nucleotide sequence: TGTGCCAGCAGCCCGCCTGGGAGAGAGCAGTACGTC.